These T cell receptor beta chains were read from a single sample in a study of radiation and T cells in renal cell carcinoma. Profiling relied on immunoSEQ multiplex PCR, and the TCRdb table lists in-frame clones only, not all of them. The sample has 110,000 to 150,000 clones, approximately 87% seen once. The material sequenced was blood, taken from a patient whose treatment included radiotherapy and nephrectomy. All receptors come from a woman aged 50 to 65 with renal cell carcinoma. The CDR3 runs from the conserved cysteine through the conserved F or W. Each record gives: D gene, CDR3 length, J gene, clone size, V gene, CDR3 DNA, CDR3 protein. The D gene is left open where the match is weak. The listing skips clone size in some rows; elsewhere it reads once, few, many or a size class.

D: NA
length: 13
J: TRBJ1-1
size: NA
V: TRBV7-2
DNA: TGTGCCAGCAGTAAACAGGGAGACACTGAAGCTTTCTTT
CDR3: CASSKQGDTEAFF

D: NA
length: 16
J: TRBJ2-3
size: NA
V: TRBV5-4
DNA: TGTGCCAGCAGCTTGTCAAAAGGGGCTAGCACAGATACGCAGTATTTT
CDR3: CASSLSKGASTDTQYF

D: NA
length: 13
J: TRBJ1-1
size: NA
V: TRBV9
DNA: TGTGCCAGCAGCGTAGGCGAAGTAGCTGAAGCTTTCTTT
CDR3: CASSVGEVAEAFF

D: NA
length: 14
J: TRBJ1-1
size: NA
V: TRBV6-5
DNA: TGTGCCAGCAGCCCTAGCGGGGGGAACACTGAAGCTTTCTTT
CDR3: CASSPSGGNTEAFF

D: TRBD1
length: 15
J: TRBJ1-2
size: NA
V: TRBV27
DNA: TGTGCCAGCAGCTCCAGGGACAGGGGGATTGTTGGCTACACCTTC
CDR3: CASSSRDRGIVGYTF

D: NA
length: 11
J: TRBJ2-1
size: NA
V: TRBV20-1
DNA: TGCAGTGCTAGCGACTACAATGAGCAGTTCTTC
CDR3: CSASDYNEQFF

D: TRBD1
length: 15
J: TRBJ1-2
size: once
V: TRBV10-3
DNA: TGTGCCACAGAGAGAGGGGGACAGGGGACGGATGGCTACACCTTC
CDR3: CATERGGQGTDGYTF

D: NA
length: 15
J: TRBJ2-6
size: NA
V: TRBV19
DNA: TGTGCCAGTAATAAAGGCGAGTCTGGGGCCAACGTCCTGACTTTC
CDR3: CASNKGESGANVLTF

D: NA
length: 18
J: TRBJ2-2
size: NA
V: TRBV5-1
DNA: TGCGCCAGCAGCTTGGAGGGTGGGGCAGGCTCCAACACCGGGGAGCTGTTTTTT
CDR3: CASSLEGGAGSNTGELFF

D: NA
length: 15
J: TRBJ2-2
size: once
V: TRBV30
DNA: TGTGCCTGGAGTGTAAACACAGGTCCGACCGGGGAGCTGTTTTTT
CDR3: CAWSVNTGPTGELFF

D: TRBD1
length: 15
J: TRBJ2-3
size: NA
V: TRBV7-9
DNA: TGTGCCAGCAGCTCGCGGACAGGTATCACAGATACGCAGTATTTT
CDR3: CASSSRTGITDTQYF

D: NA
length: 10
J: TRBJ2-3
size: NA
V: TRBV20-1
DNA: TGCAGTGCCCCCACAGATACGCAGTATTTT
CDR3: CSAPTDTQYF

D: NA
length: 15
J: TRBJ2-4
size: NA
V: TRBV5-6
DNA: TGTGCCAGCAGCTTGGCCGCGACGGCTAAAAACATTCAGTACTTC
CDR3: CASSLAATAKNIQYF

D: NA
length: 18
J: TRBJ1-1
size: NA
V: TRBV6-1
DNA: TGTGCCAGCAGTGATCTGTTCCAGGGGTACGGGATGAACACTGAAGCTTTCTTT
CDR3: CASSDLFQGYGMNTEAFF

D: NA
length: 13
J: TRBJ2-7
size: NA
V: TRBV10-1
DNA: TGCGCCAGCCGAGCGGGCGCGGACTACGAGCAGTACTTC
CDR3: CASRAGADYEQYF

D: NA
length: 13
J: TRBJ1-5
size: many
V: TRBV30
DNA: TGTGCCTGGAATTCCGACGGAAATCAGCCCCAGCATTTT
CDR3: CAWNSDGNQPQHF

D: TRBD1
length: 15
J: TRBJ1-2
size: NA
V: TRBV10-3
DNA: TGTGCCATCAGTCCAGGCCCTACAGGGGGCGACGGCTACACCTTC
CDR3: CAISPGPTGGDGYTF

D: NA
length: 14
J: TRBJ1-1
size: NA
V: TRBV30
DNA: TGTGCCTGGAGTCCGGTCAAAACGTCCACTGAAGCTTTCTTT
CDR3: CAWSPVKTSTEAFF

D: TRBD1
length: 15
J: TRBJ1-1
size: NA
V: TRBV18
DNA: TGTGCCAGCTCACGACCGACAGGGGGCTACACTGAAGCTTTCTTT
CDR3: CASSRPTGGYTEAFF

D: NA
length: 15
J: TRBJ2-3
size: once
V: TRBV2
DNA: TGTGCCAGCAGGCTTATGGCCTATGGTACAGATACGCAGTATTTT
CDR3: CASRLMAYGTDTQYF

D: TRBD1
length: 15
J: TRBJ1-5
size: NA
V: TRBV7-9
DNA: TGTGCCAGCAGCGACGGACAGGGACGCAATCAGCCCCAGCATTTT
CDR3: CASSDGQGRNQPQHF

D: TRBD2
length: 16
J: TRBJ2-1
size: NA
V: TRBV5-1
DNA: TGCGCCAGCAGCCCGGTGGCGGGAGTGCGCTCCAATGAGCAGTTCTTC
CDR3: CASSPVAGVRSNEQFF

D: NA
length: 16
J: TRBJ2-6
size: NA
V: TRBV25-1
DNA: TGTGCCAGCAGTGGGTTGGGAAAATCTGGGGCCAACGTCCTGACTTTC
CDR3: CASSGLGKSGANVLTF

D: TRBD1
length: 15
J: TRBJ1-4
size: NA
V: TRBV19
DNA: TGTGCCAGTAGACCCCGAACAGGGGAGGGTGAAAAACTGTTTTTT
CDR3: CASRPRTGEGEKLFF

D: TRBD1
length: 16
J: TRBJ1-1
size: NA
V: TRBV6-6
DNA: TGTGCCAGCAGTTCGACAGGGGGGTTGATGAACACTGAAGCTTTCTTT
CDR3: CASSSTGGLMNTEAFF

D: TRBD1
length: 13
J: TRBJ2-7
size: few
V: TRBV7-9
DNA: TGTGCCAGCACAAGGGACAGTTCCTACGAGCAGTACTTC
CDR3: CASTRDSSYEQYF

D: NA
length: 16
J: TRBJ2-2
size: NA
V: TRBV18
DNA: TGTGCCAGCTCACCCCCGTGGGGGACGAACACCGGGGAGCTGTTTTTT
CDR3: CASSPPWGTNTGELFF

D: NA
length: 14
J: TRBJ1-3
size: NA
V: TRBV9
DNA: TGTGCCAGCAGCAACCAGGGAGAGCGGAACACCATATATTTT
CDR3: CASSNQGERNTIYF

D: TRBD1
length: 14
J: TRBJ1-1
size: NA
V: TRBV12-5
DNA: TGTGCTAGTGGTCCCTCAGGGGGGAACACTGAAGCTTTCTTT
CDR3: CASGPSGGNTEAFF

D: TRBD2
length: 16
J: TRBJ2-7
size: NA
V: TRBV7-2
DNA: TGTGCCAGCAGCTCCTCCTCAGCGGGGGGGGCCTACGAGCAGTACTTC
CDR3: CASSSSSAGGAYEQYF

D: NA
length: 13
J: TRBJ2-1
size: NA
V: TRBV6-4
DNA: TGTGCCAGCAGTGAAGGGTCCTACAATGAGCAGTTCTTC
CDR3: CASSEGSYNEQFF

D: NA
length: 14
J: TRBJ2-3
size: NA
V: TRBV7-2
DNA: TGTGCCAGCAGCTTAGCCAGCGGCACAGATACGCAGTATTTT
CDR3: CASSLASGTDTQYF

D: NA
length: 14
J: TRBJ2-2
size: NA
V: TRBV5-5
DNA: TGTGCCAGCAGCTTGTCAGGGGACACCGGGGAGCTGTTTTTT
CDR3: CASSLSGDTGELFF

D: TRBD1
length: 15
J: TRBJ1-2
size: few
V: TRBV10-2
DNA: TGCGCCAGCAGTGAGACCGGACAGGGGGGCTATGGCTACACCTTC
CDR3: CASSETGQGGYGYTF

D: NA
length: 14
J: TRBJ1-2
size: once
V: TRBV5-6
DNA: TGTGCCAGCAGTCCCCCGGGACACCCGTATGGCTACACCTTC
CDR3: CASSPPGHPYGYTF

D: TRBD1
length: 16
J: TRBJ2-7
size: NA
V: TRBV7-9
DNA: TGTGCCAGCAGCTCAGCAGCACAGGGGGCCACCTACGAGCAGTACTTC
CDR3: CASSSAAQGATYEQYF

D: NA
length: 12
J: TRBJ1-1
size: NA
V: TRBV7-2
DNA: TGTGCCAGCAGCTTAGGGGTATCCGAAGCTTTCTTT
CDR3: CASSLGVSEAFF

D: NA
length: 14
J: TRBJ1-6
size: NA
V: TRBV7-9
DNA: TGTGCCAGCAGCTCGCGACGGGGAAATTCACCCCTCCACTTT
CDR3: CASSSRRGNSPLHF

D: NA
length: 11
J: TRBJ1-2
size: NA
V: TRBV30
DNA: TGTGCCCTTTACGCAGACTATGGCTACACCTTC
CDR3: CALYADYGYTF

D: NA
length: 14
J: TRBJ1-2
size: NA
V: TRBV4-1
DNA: TGCGCCAGCAGCCCTCTGGAGGTAGCGGATGGCTACACCTTC
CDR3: CASSPLEVADGYTF

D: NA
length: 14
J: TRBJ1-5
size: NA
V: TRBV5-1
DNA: TGCGCCAGCAGCGTCCAGGGCGGCAATCAGCCCCAGCATTTT
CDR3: CASSVQGGNQPQHF

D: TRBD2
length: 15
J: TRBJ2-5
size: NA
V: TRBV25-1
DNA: TGTGCCAGCAGTGCATCTAGCGGGAGTGGAGAGACCCAGTACTTC
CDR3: CASSASSGSGETQYF

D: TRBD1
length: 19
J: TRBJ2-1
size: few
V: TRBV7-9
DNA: TGTGCCAGCAGCTTAGGTGGAAACGCCGGACAGGGCTCCTACAATGAGCAGTTCTTC
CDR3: CASSLGGNAGQGSYNEQFF

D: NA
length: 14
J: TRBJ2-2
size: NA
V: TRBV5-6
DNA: TGTGCCAGCAGCTTTCTGGACCGAGGCGGGGAGCTGTTTTTT
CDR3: CASSFLDRGGELFF

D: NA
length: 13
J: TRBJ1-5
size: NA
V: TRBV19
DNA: TGTGCCAGTAGTATAGATGGAGTTCAGCCCCAGCATTTT
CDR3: CASSIDGVQPQHF

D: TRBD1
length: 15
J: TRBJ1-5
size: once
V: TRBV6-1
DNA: TGTGCCAGCAGCCTCGACAGGGGTGGCAATCAGCCCCAGCATTTT
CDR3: CASSLDRGGNQPQHF

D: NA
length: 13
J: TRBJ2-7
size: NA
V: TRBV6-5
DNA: TGTGCCACCTCCATGGGATCGTCCTACGAGCAGTACTTC
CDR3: CATSMGSSYEQYF

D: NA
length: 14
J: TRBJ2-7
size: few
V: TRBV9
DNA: TGTGCCAGCAGCGTATCTCCAGGGTACGACGAGCAGTACTTC
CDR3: CASSVSPGYDEQYF

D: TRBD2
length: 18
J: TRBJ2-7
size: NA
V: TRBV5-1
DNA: TGCGCCAGCAGCTCCCAAAGCCTAACTAGCGGGGGTTCCTACGAGCAGTACTTC
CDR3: CASSSQSLTSGGSYEQYF

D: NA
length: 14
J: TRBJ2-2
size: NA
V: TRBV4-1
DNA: TGCGCCAGCAGCCTGATAGCGGCGACCGGGGAGCTGTTTTTT
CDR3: CASSLIAATGELFF